Sequencing of this T cell receptor beta chain was carried out in a study of control samples from healthy donors and cancer patients. Generated by immunoSEQ multiplex PCR, the TCRdb table keeps only in-frame clones and is missing some. The sample contains 100,000 to 150,000 clones, about 90% of which appear only once. The germline gives CDR1 DFQATT, CDR2 SNEGSKA (reference sequence). Between the trimmed V and J ends, which lost 3 bases and 4 bases, there was a span of 12 bases. The CDR3 is made up of 13 amino acids. This chain links TRBV20-1 with TRBJ1-2; the D is unclear. The sequenced material came from blood. The sequence came from a woman aged 50 to 65 in good health. The DNA for the CDR3 is TGCAGTGCTAGTTTGTCAGTAGGCTATGGCTACACCTTC. Translated, it gives CSASLSVGYGYTF.